These 10 T cell receptor beta chains were all obtained from the same sample, sequenced in a study of cytotoxic CD8 clonotypes in ibrutinib-treated CLL. Data came from immunoSEQ multiplex PCR; TCRdb stores just in-frame clones and leaves some out. The sample includes some 150,000 clones, about 80% of them seen just once. The specimen was PBMCs, collected after 12 months of ibrutinib treatment. These receptors were obtained from a human donor with chronic lymphocytic leukemia.

The chain combines TRBV6-1 with TRBJ2-3; 7 bases are shared with TRBD1. CDR3 length: 15 residues. Losses at the gene ends were 2 bases for V and 0 bases for J; bases not matched to a gene: 2. In germline, CDR1 is MNHNS, CDR2 SASEGT. The CDR3 coding sequence is TGTGCCAGCAGTGAACGGGACAGTAGCACAGATACGCAGTATTTT. Residues: CASSERDSSTDTQYF.

V is TRBV11-2 and J is TRBJ1-2; D might be TRBD1 (5 bases). Trimming cost V 6 bases and J 8 bases, with 22 bases left between them. This CDR3 is 15 amino acids long. Germline-derived CDR1 and CDR2 are SGHAT and FQNNGV. The DNA for the CDR3 is TGTGCCAGCAGGTCGAGCCGGGACCCCCCGAGAGGCTACACCTTC. As protein: CASRSSRDPPRGYTF.

This sequence joins TRBV6-5 and TRBJ1-5; possibly TRBD1 for D (5 bases). Trimming cost V 5 bases and J 5 bases, with 13 bases left between them. CDR1 and CDR2 (germline): MNHEY, SVGAGI. This CDR3 contains 14 residues. CDR3 sequence (DNA): TGTGCCAGCAGTGATCGGGACGCCTATCAGCCCCAGCATTTT. Translated: CASSDRDAYQPQHF.

DNA of the CDR3: TGTGCCAGCAGCTTTATGGGAGGACGGTACAATGAGCAGTTCTTC. Translating gives CASSFMGGRYNEQFF. The chain carries TRBV11-2 and TRBJ2-1; possible D gene TRBD2, 6 bases. Germline assignment: CDR1 SGHAT and CDR2 FQNNGV. The CDR3 has 15 amino acids. V was clipped by 3 bases and J by 4 bases, with 13 bases between them.

J is TRBJ1-5 and V is TRBV19, with no clear D. Germline V gene data show CDR1 as LNHDA and CDR2 as SQIVND (reference sequence). V dropped 4 bases and J dropped 2 bases, with 6 bases sitting between them. CDR3 length equals 13 residues. The CDR3 region is CASSNGRNQPQHF. In DNA form, the CDR3 reads TGTGCCAGTAGTAACGGACGCAATCAGCCCCAGCATTTT.

In its sample, this clone was seen a few times. The V and J genes are TRBV19 and TRBJ1-2; D not certain. The germline V gene has CDR1 LNHDA and CDR2 SQIVND (reference sequence). This CDR3 comprises 11 residues. V was cut by 3 bases and J by 4 bases, with 3 bases left in between. Here the CDR3 reads CASSMGYGYTF. Written as DNA, the CDR3 is TGTGCCAGTAGTATGGGCTATGGCTACACCTTC.

The CDR3 DNA follows: TGTGCCAGCAGTGACCCAAACGGGAACGCCGCCTACAATGAGCAGTTCTTC. Its translation: CASSDPNGNAAYNEQFF. The chain has TRBV6-1 and TRBJ2-1; D is perhaps TRBD2 (5 bases). The CDR3 totals 17 residues. V shed 3 bases and J shed 2 bases, with 17 bases lying between them. Germline assignment: CDR1 MNHNS and CDR2 SASEGT.

V and J are TRBV13 and TRBJ2-7; TRBD2 matches at 14 bases. Germline values: CDR1 PRHDT, CDR2 FYEKMQ (reference sequence). V shed 5 bases, J shed 3 bases, and the junction held 12 bases outside the gene matches. The CDR3 spans 18 residues. CDR3 DNA sequence: TGTGCCAGCAGCGAATCTCCGGGACTAGCGGGAGACCACTACGAGCAGTACTTC. It yields the protein CASSESPGLAGDHYEQYF.

This chain joins TRBV7-8 and TRBJ2-3, with D perhaps matching TRBD1 (6 bases). This CDR3 has 16 amino acids. Trimming left V 1 base short and J 2 bases short, with 13 bases between. CDR1 SGHVS and CDR2 FQNEAQ come from the germline V gene. CDR3 DNA sequence: TGTGCCAGCAGCTTAGATAGGCAGGGGACCACAGATACGCAGTATTTT. It yields the protein CASSLDRQGTTDTQYF.

The chain carries TRBV9 and TRBJ2-7; the match to TRBD2 covers 9 bases. Germline values: CDR1 SGDLS, CDR2 YYNGEE. The trim removed 2 bases at V and 6 bases at J, leaving 12 bases unmatched. This CDR3 is 16 amino acids long. The chain's CDR3 is CASSVGQGAGGLEQYF. CDR3 DNA: TGTGCCAGCAGCGTTGGCCAGGGAGCGGGGGGACTCGAGCAGTACTTC.